These T cell receptor beta chains were read from a single sample in a study of cytomegalovirus exposure and HLA in healthy donors. Clones were sequenced by immunoSEQ multiplex PCR, and TCRdb holds only the in-frame ones, with some missing. Of some 140,000 clones in the sample, about 70% were seen once. The specimen sequenced was PBMCs. These receptors all stem from a man aged 35-49 years in good health and CMV-seronegative. Each CDR3 is given with its conserved first and last residue. The D gene is left open where the match is weak. Only some rows state a clone size, as once, few, many or a class for expanded clones.

NA	TRBJ2-5	TRBV5-1	NA	CASSLGVQGREETQYF	TGCGCCAGCAGCTTGGGGGTCCAGGGAAGGGAAGAGACCCAGTACTTC
TRBD1	TRBJ1-1	TRBV6-1	NA	CASSRRQGVITEAFF	TGTGCCAGCAGTCGAAGACAGGGGGTAATAACTGAAGCTTTCTTT
NA	TRBJ2-5	TRBV7-9	NA	CASSIGGPGSKETQYF	TGTGCCAGCAGCATAGGGGGTCCAGGGTCGAAAGAGACCCAGTACTTC
TRBD1	TRBJ1-5	TRBV5-6	NA	CASSLQGGNQPQHF	TGTGCCAGCAGCTTACAGGGGGGCAATCAGCCCCAGCATTTT
NA	TRBJ2-5	TRBV18	NA	CASSPGRRAETQYF	TGTGCCAGCTCACCGGGGCGCAGGGCGGAGACCCAGTACTTC
NA	TRBJ1-5	TRBV7-2	NA	CASSLYVDTDQPQHF	TGTGCCAGCAGCTTATATGTGGACACGGACCAGCCCCAGCATTTT
NA	TRBJ2-5	TRBV30	NA	CAWSADRLQETQYF	TGTGCCTGGAGTGCGGACAGACTACAAGAGACCCAGTACTTC
TRBD2	TRBJ2-7	TRBV5-1	once	CASSWGSSGGFEGYEQYF	TGCGCCAGCAGCTGGGGGTCTAGCGGAGGTTTTGAAGGCTACGAGCAGTACTTC
NA	TRBJ2-7	TRBV6-4	NA	CASSEIRERDYEQYF	TGTGCCAGCAGCGAAATCAGGGAAAGGGACTACGAGCAGTACTTC
TRBD1	TRBJ1-3	TRBV9	NA	CASSVVGGQGFGNTIYF	TGTGCCAGCAGCGTAGTTGGGGGACAGGGTTTCGGAAACACCATATATTTT
NA	TRBJ1-2	TRBV19	NA	CASSLVAGGYTF	TGTGCCAGTAGTCTGGTCGCGGGGGGCTACACCTTC
TRBD1	TRBJ2-3	TRBV30	few	CAWSRGQGTDTQYF	TGTGCCTGGAGCCGTGGACAGGGAACAGATACGCAGTATTTT
TRBD2	TRBJ2-7	TRBV2	medium-sized	CASSAGGPYEQYF	TGTGCCAGCTCGGCGGGAGGGCCCTACGAGCAGTACTTC
NA	TRBJ1-3	TRBV30	NA	CAWSPGGDTIYF	TGTGCCTGGAGCCCCGGCGGGGACACCATATATTTT
TRBD1	TRBJ2-5	TRBV7-3	NA	CASSSTGGWGETQYF	TGTGCCAGCAGTTCGACAGGGGGGTGGGGAGAGACCCAGTACTTC
NA	TRBJ1-2	TRBV9	once	CASSPGGATYGYTF	TGTGCCAGCAGCCCCGGGGGGGCTACCTATGGCTACACCTTC
TRBD1	TRBJ1-5	TRBV29-1	NA	CSVAPDRQQPQHF	TGCAGCGTTGCCCCGGACAGGCAGCAGCCCCAGCATTTT
TRBD1	TRBJ2-7	TRBV7-9	NA	CASSSGGTGYYEQYF	TGTGCCAGCAGTTCAGGGGGGACAGGGTACTACGAGCAGTACTTC
TRBD2	TRBJ2-7	TRBV18	NA	CASSPGLAGGREQYF	TGTGCCAGCTCACCAGGACTAGCGGGGGGGCGGGAGCAGTACTTC
TRBD1	TRBJ1-2	TRBV28	once	CASSLNRGRGYTF	TGTGCCAGCAGTTTGAACAGGGGGCGCGGCTACACCTTC
TRBD2	TRBJ2-1	TRBV29-1	NA	CSVVGLAGRLNYNEQFF	TGCAGCGTTGTGGGACTAGCGGGCAGACTAAACTACAATGAGCAGTTCTTC
TRBD1	TRBJ2-7	TRBV5-1	few	CASALGQGGLSYEQYF	TGCGCCAGTGCCCTCGGACAGGGGGGCCTATCCTACGAGCAGTACTTC